What follows is one TCR beta chain and its context. The antigen is unknown. This sample is drawn from a study of early T cells in non-severe SARS-CoV-2 infection. Study overall: Bulk RNA from unsorted whole blood was sequenced; chains were unpaired.

Individual cDNA molecules received unique molecular identifiers. TCRdb analysed the 5' RACE reads with MiXCR anew, one entry per CDR3 protein. Among approximately 74,000 distinct CDR3 sequences listed, around 15% were seen once. Whole-study results and caveats: Matching results from VDJdb favored anti-spike CD8 responses, leaving private and CD4 specificities undetected.

The source is an adult who was a healthcare worker with PCR-confirmed SARS-CoV-2 infection or an uninfected control (not recorded which). Source material: whole blood.

CDR3 region: CASSPLNGGEQYF. The CDR3 DNA reads TGTGCCAGCAGCCCACTCAACGGAGGCGAGCAGTACTTC. The rearrangement joins TRBV7-6 to TRBJ2-7, with D perhaps TRBD2 (5 bases). Trimming pared 5 bases from V and 6 bases from J, leaving 14 bases between. The CDR3 length is 13 residues. Germline-derived CDR1 and CDR2 are SGHVS and FNYEAQ.